The clone carrying this T cell receptor beta chain was found a few times. Per the germline V gene, CDR1 is MDHEN and CDR2 is SYDVKM. With 3 bases removed from V and 1 base from J, the gap between germline ends came to 12 bases. The CDR3 is made up of 15 amino acids. The data were obtained in a study of blood T cell repertoires in COVID-19. About the research overall: Sources were T cells, B-cell-depleted T cells, or PBMCs; the material itself was cDNA or gDNA.

Sequencing was performed with immunoSEQ multiplex PCR; in TCRdb, only in-frame clones are kept and a portion is missing. The table includes 55,000 or so clones, around nine tenths detected once. Sequencing used peripheral blood. The chain carries TRBV28 and TRBJ2-5; maybe TRBD2 (6 bases). This TCR derives from a woman aged 55-69 years with COVID-19, enrolled during active disease. CDR3 in amino acids: CASSFASGGQETQYF. The CDR3 nucleotides read TGTGCCAGCAGTTTCGCATCCGGGGGCCAAGAGACCCAGTACTTC.